This is a list of T cell receptor beta chains from one sample in a study of T cells in Graves' hyperthyroidism and ophthalmopathy. TCRdb recomputed calls from the multiplex PCR reads with MiXCR, one row per CDR3 protein. The profile shows hundreds of thousands of distinct CDR3 sequences, around 16% of them singletons. Sequences were obtained from blood. These TCRs come from a woman aged 25-40 years with Graves' hyperthyroidism. Each CDR3 is given with its conserved first and last residue. Each record gives: J gene, CDR3 length, V gene, clone size, D gene, CDR3 protein, CDR3 DNA. A D gene is named only where the DNA matches it firmly. Only some rows state a clone size, as once, few, many or a class for expanded clones.

TRBJ2-3 | 15 | TRBV18 | many | NA | CASSPGPSSTDTQYF | TGTGCCAGCTCACCCGGCCCTTCTAGCACAGATACGCAGTATTTT
TRBJ2-1 | 14 | TRBV7-9 | few | TRBD2 | CASRLAGIYNEQFF | TGTGCCAGCAGGCTAGCGGGGATTTACAATGAGCAGTTCTTC
TRBJ2-7 | 18 | TRBV12-3/TRBV12-4 | NA | TRBD2 | CASSRPGLAGVPPYEQYF | TGTGCCAGCAGTCGACCGGGACTAGCGGGGGTCCCGCCCTACGAGCAGTACTTC
TRBJ1-2 | 13 | TRBV27 | NA | NA | CASSLWTFNGYTF | TGTGCCAGCAGTTTATGGACATTCAATGGCTACACCTTC
TRBJ2-1 | 16 | TRBV4-1 | NA | NA | CASSRRGKTGSNEQFF | TGCGCCAGCAGCCGACGAGGGAAAACCGGGAGCAATGAGCAGTTCTTC
TRBJ2-1 | 15 | TRBV11-3 | few | TRBD1 | CASSDRGREGNEQFF | TGTGCCAGCAGCGACAGGGGGAGGGAGGGTAATGAGCAGTTCTTC
TRBJ2-1 | 13 | TRBV11-2 | many | NA | CASSGIDRNEQFF | TGTGCCAGCAGCGGGATCGACCGCAATGAGCAGTTCTTC
TRBJ2-5 | 15 | TRBV27 | many | TRBD1 | CASSFEQGAQETQYF | TGTGCCAGCAGTTTCGAACAGGGGGCTCAAGAGACCCAGTACTTC
TRBJ2-7 | 13 | TRBV20-1 | many | NA | CSASRGATYEQYF | TGCAGTGCTAGTCGAGGCGCGACCTACGAGCAGTACTTC
TRBJ2-1 | 18 | TRBV2 | few | TRBD2 | CATSNRLAGDPISNEQFF | TGTGCCACCTCGAACAGACTAGCGGGAGACCCGATTTCCAATGAGCAGTTCTTC
TRBJ2-5 | 13 | TRBV19 | few | NA | CASTRSPQETQYF | TGTGCCAGTACCCGATCACCTCAAGAGACCCAGTACTTC
TRBJ2-7 | 13 | TRBV29-1 | NA | NA | CSVGGGGLYEQYF | TGCAGCGTTGGAGGGGGGGGGCTGTACGAGCAGTACTTC
TRBJ2-3 | 16 | TRBV27 | many | NA | CASSIIRAGSADTQYF | TGTGCCAGCAGTATTATCCGAGCAGGTTCGGCAGATACGCAGTATTTT
TRBJ1-1 | 15 | TRBV6-1 | many | TRBD1 | CASSIPGTGWTEAFF | TGTGCCAGCAGTATCCCCGGGACAGGGTGGACTGAAGCTTTCTTT
TRBJ2-3 | 15 | TRBV24-1 | few | NA | CATSDLYTGSDTQYF | TGTGCCACCAGTGATTTATATACAGGGTCAGATACGCAGTATTTT
TRBJ2-7 | 14 | TRBV15 | few | TRBD2 | CATSPPGGTYEQYF | TGTGCCACCAGCCCCCCGGGAGGTACCTACGAGCAGTACTTC
TRBJ2-1 | 13 | TRBV7-6 | NA | NA | CASSHPQSNEQFF | TGTGCCAGCAGCCACCCGCAAAGCAATGAGCAATTCTTC
TRBJ1-4 | 14 | TRBV18 | NA | NA | CASSPAGLDEKLFF | TGTGCCAGCTCACCAGCAGGGTTGGATGAAAAACTGTTTTTT
TRBJ1-2 | 13 | TRBV6-1 | many | TRBD1 | CATTTGTGKGYTF | TGTGCCACCACGACCGGGACAGGGAAAGGCTACACCTTC
TRBJ2-2 | 16 | TRBV27 | few | NA | CASSQNYYSNTGELFF | TGTGCCAGCAGCCAAAACTACTATTCGAACACCGGGGAGCTGTTTTTT
TRBJ2-7 | 11 | TRBV19 | NA | NA | CASSGYLEQYF | TGTGCCAGTTCGGGCTACCTCGAGCAGTACTTC
TRBJ1-4 | 15 | TRBV7-2 | many | TRBD1 | CASRRQGRTNEKLFF | TGTGCCAGCAGACGACAGGGACGAACTAATGAAAAACTGTTTTTT
TRBJ1-5 | 15 | TRBV7-2 | few | NA | CASSLGSQIFQPQHF | TGTGCCAGCAGCTTAGGGAGTCAAATTTTCCAGCCCCAGCATTTT
TRBJ1-3 | 16 | TRBV25-1 | NA | TRBD1 | CASSKTRDSSGNTIYF | TGTGCCAGCAGTAAGACCCGGGACAGCTCTGGAAACACCATATATTTT
TRBJ2-3 | 14 | TRBV7-2 | many | NA | CASSRDWSVDTQYF | TGTGCCAGCAGCCGGGACTGGTCCGTAGATACGCAGTATTTT
TRBJ2-4 | 11 | TRBV2 | many | NA | CASSPQHIQYF | TGTGCCAGCAGTCCTCAGCACATTCAGTACTTC
TRBJ1-4 | 15 | TRBV30 | few | TRBD1 | CAWRERTGGVEELFF | TGTGCCTGGAGGGAACGGACAGGGGGCGTTGAAGAACTGTTTTTT
TRBJ1-2 | 13 | TRBV5-1 | many | NA | CASSLEGIPGYTF | TGCGCCAGCAGCTTGGAGGGGATCCCTGGCTACACCTTC
TRBJ2-1 | 14 | TRBV2 | few | TRBD1 | CAITPGQGFGEQFF | TGTGCCATCACCCCGGGACAGGGATTCGGCGAGCAGTTCTTC
TRBJ1-1 | 14 | TRBV4-3 | few | NA | CASSLKTGGTEAFF | TGCGCCAGCAGCCTCAAGACTGGGGGGACTGAAGCTTTCTTT
TRBJ2-2 | 15 | TRBV27 | many | NA | CASSLYGTLTGELFF | TGTGCCAGCAGTCTTTACGGAACCCTCACCGGGGAGCTGTTTTTT
TRBJ2-7 | 14 | TRBV5-1 | NA | TRBD2 | CASSRSSGSGEQYF | TGCGCCAGCAGCCGATCTAGCGGGAGTGGCGAGCAGTACTTC
TRBJ2-4 | 16 | TRBV19 | few | TRBD1 | CATRDRGREAKNIQYF | TGTGCCACCAGGGACAGGGGGCGCGAAGCCAAAAACATTCAGTACTTC
TRBJ1-1 | 14 | TRBV10-2 | few | TRBD1 | CASSEGQGGTEAFF | TGCGCCAGCAGTGAGGGACAGGGTGGCACTGAAGCTTTCTTT
TRBJ2-7 | 15 | TRBV20-1 | many | TRBD2 | CSARGSLAVNDEQYF | TGCAGTGCTAGAGGAAGCCTAGCGGTGAACGACGAGCAGTACTTC
TRBJ2-7 | 14 | TRBV29-1 | many | TRBD1 | CSVVDRGYGYEQYF | TGCAGCGTAGTTGACAGGGGGTATGGGTACGAGCAGTACTTC
TRBJ1-2 | 14 | TRBV9 | few | NA | CASSLTPTVYGYTF | TGTGCCAGCAGCCTCACGCCGACAGTTTATGGCTACACCTTC
TRBJ1-2 | 16 | TRBV6-1 | NA | NA | CASSEARIRTVYGYTF | TGTGCCAGCAGTGAAGCGCGAATTCGGACAGTCTATGGCTACACCTTC
TRBJ1-3 | 16 | TRBV13 | NA | NA | CASSQPYRASGNTIYF | TGTGCCAGCAGCCAACCCTACCGGGCTTCTGGAAACACCATATATTTT
TRBJ1-5 | 13 | TRBV27 | few | NA | CASSSAGHQPQHF | TGTGCCAGCAGTTCCGCAGGGCATCAGCCCCAGCATTTT
TRBJ2-3 | 17 | TRBV9 | NA | TRBD2 | CASSESGGLAGVDTQYF | TGTGCCAGCAGCGAAAGCGGGGGACTAGCGGGAGTCGATACGCAGTATTTT
TRBJ2-3 | 12 | TRBV30 | many | NA | CAWSVFQDTQYF | TGTGCCTGGAGTGTATTCCAAGATACGCAGTATTTT
TRBJ2-1 | 13 | TRBV20-1 | few | TRBD2 | CSATGLAGFEQFF | TGCAGTGCTACGGGACTAGCGGGTTTTGAGCAGTTCTTC
TRBJ1-6 | 18 | TRBV27 | few | NA | CASSTTVPQGTYNSPLHF | TGTGCCAGCAGTACAACCGTCCCTCAGGGGACCTATAATTCACCCCTCCACTTT
TRBJ2-7 | 15 | TRBV4-1 | many | TRBD2 | CASSQDGREGYEQYF | TGCGCCAGCAGCCAAGATGGGCGGGAGGGATACGAGCAGTACTTC
TRBJ2-7 | 15 | TRBV28 | many | NA | CASSLDTTTNYEQYF | TGTGCCAGCAGCCTCGACACCACCACGAACTACGAGCAGTACTTC
TRBJ1-1 | 16 | TRBV7-2 | once | TRBD1 | CASSLGPGDRGAEAFF | TGTGCCAGCAGCTTAGGCCCCGGGGACAGGGGCGCTGAAGCTTTCTTT
TRBJ2-1 | 19 | TRBV7-6 | NA | TRBD2 | CASSLTGGAINLGVNEQFF | TGTGCCAGCAGCTTAACCGGGGGGGCTATTAATCTGGGGGTCAATGAGCAGTTCTTC
TRBJ2-4 | 15 | TRBV6-2/TRBV6-3 | few | TRBD1 | CASSAHGTGLNIQYF | TGTGCCAGCAGCGCCCACGGGACAGGGTTGAACATTCAGTACTTC
TRBJ1-3 | 15 | TRBV12-3/TRBV12-4 | NA | NA | CASSLRGVVVDTIYF | TGTGCCAGCAGTCTGCGCGGGGTGGTTGTAGACACCATATATTTT
TRBJ2-2 | 14 | TRBV3-1 | many | NA | CASSQPEGSGELFF | TGTGCCAGCAGCCAACCGGAAGGAAGCGGGGAGCTGTTTTTT
TRBJ2-7 | 14 | TRBV12-3/TRBV12-4 | many | NA | CASKVLGGNYEQYF | TGTGCCAGCAAGGTGCTAGGGGGGAACTACGAGCAGTACTTC
TRBJ1-2 | 14 | TRBV6-1 | NA | NA | CASSWDNSNYGYTF | TGTGCCAGCAGTTGGGACAATTCGAACTATGGCTACACCTTC
TRBJ2-7 | 14 | TRBV10-3 | few | TRBD1 | CAISGQGAYGEQYF | TGTGCCATCAGTGGGCAGGGGGCGTATGGCGAGCAGTACTTC
TRBJ2-5 | 13 | TRBV12-3/TRBV12-4 | many | NA | CASSPQASETQYF | TGTGCCAGCAGTCCTCAGGCATCCGAGACCCAGTACTTC
TRBJ2-7 | 14 | TRBV9 | many | NA | CASSVGGESYEQYF | TGTGCCAGCAGCGTAGGAGGGGAGAGCTACGAGCAGTACTTC
TRBJ2-1 | 16 | TRBV9 | many | TRBD2 | CASSVVSSGMYNEQFF | TGTGCCAGCAGCGTAGTGTCTAGCGGGATGTACAATGAGCAGTTCTTC
TRBJ1-4 | 13 | TRBV10-3 | many | NA | CAISDQKTEKLFF | TGTGCCATCAGTGACCAAAAGACTGAAAAACTGTTTTTT
TRBJ2-3 | 14 | TRBV29-1 | NA | NA | CSVDRSGSTDTQYF | TGCAGCGTTGACAGGTCTGGGAGCACAGATACGCAGTATTTT
TRBJ1-6 | 15 | TRBV13 | few | TRBD1 | CASSPLQGAGSPLHF | TGTGCCAGCAGCCCTCTACAGGGGGCAGGTTCACCCCTCCACTTT